The rows below give T cell receptor beta chains drawn from one sample of a study of cytomegalovirus exposure and HLA in healthy donors. Assay: immunoSEQ multiplex PCR; the TCRdb copy retains only in-frame clones and omits some. Found here are approximately 150,000 clones, less than 9.5% of them singletons; the top ten hold approximately 1.8%. The sequenced sample consisted of PBMCs. The receptor set was obtained from a male donor in good health and CMV-seronegative. Each CDR3 is given with its conserved first and last residue.

V gene: TRBV6-6
J gene: TRBJ1-1
CDR3 protein: CASRASGTEAFF

V gene: TRBV5-4
J gene: TRBJ2-3
CDR3 protein: CASSTPRLTSGASTDTQYF

V gene: TRBV19
J gene: TRBJ2-2
CDR3 protein: CASSWAGYTGELFF

V gene: TRBV10-3
J gene: TRBJ2-4
CDR3 protein: CAISGGDRVALNIQYF

V gene: TRBV6-1
J gene: TRBJ2-5
CDR3 protein: CASRDRGRGETQYF

V gene: TRBV5-1
J gene: TRBJ2-3
CDR3 protein: CASSLGLASSSADTQYF

V gene: TRBV7-6
J gene: TRBJ1-1
CDR3 protein: CASSLVSGESWTEAFF

V gene: TRBV5-6
J gene: TRBJ1-1
CDR3 protein: CASSSELEAFF

V gene: TRBV5-6
J gene: TRBJ1-1
CDR3 protein: CASSLVRNTEAFF

V gene: TRBV7-3
J gene: TRBJ2-7
CDR3 protein: CASSLGQGRAYEQYF

V gene: TRBV6-1
J gene: TRBJ2-4
CDR3 protein: CASSGDLAGGSKNIQYF

V gene: TRBV7-2
J gene: TRBJ1-6
CDR3 protein: CASSLPGRVPRNSPLHF

V gene: TRBV29-1
J gene: TRBJ2-1
CDR3 protein: CSVEGLAAYNEQFF

V gene: TRBV2
J gene: TRBJ2-3
CDR3 protein: CASRTGAGTDTQYF

V gene: TRBV4-1
J gene: TRBJ2-7
CDR3 protein: CASSHVITSGRSYEQYF

V gene: TRBV7-9
J gene: TRBJ2-5
CDR3 protein: CASSLIPTAQETQYF

V gene: TRBV2
J gene: TRBJ1-5
CDR3 protein: CASSPLGQGNQPQHF

V gene: TRBV5-1
J gene: TRBJ1-4
CDR3 protein: CASSNPGTERFF

V gene: TRBV7-9
J gene: TRBJ2-1
CDR3 protein: CASSLEWASGDRGGNEQFF

V gene: TRBV7-2
J gene: TRBJ2-7
CDR3 protein: CASSRTSGISYEQYF

V gene: TRBV7-8
J gene: TRBJ2-7
CDR3 protein: CASSFPEEGQPYEQYF

V gene: TRBV29-1
J gene: TRBJ2-7
CDR3 protein: CSVTRPGPREGYEQYF

V gene: TRBV27
J gene: TRBJ2-7
CDR3 protein: CASSLVQGVKSSYEQYF

V gene: TRBV7-2
J gene: TRBJ2-7
CDR3 protein: CASSPSEGRGPSEQYF

V gene: TRBV11-2
J gene: TRBJ2-1
CDR3 protein: CASSSRQSAGDEQFF

V gene: TRBV5-5
J gene: TRBJ1-1
CDR3 protein: CASSAESWNTEAFF

V gene: TRBV5-1
J gene: TRBJ2-5
CDR3 protein: CASSLEAREETQYF

V gene: TRBV5-1
J gene: TRBJ1-5
CDR3 protein: CASSLGVSGLDNQPQHF

V gene: TRBV4-3
J gene: TRBJ2-5
CDR3 protein: CASSQDPTYQETQYF

V gene: TRBV27
J gene: TRBJ1-1
CDR3 protein: CASRHTGYYEAFF

V gene: TRBV6-1
J gene: TRBJ2-3
CDR3 protein: CASSVWRGRTDTQYF

V gene: TRBV5-1
J gene: TRBJ2-7
CDR3 protein: CASSLSGGAAYEQYF

V gene: TRBV6-1
J gene: TRBJ1-2
CDR3 protein: CASSEGGGYGYTF

V gene: TRBV5-6
J gene: TRBJ1-2
CDR3 protein: CASSLVARGENYGYTF

V gene: TRBV29-1
J gene: TRBJ1-2
CDR3 protein: CSVGTGIYGYTF

V gene: TRBV27
J gene: TRBJ1-2
CDR3 protein: CASSLSGTGGVGYTF

V gene: TRBV14
J gene: TRBJ1-1
CDR3 protein: CASSQVGVMNTEAFF

V gene: TRBV9
J gene: TRBJ1-2
CDR3 protein: CASSVAGEVYYGYTF

V gene: TRBV19
J gene: .
CDR3 protein: CASSDRGYEQYF

V gene: TRBV2
J gene: TRBJ2-1
CDR3 protein: CASSEAGGAYNEQFF

V gene: TRBV25-1
J gene: TRBJ2-3
CDR3 protein: CASRGATDTQYF

V gene: TRBV4-1
J gene: TRBJ2-7
CDR3 protein: CASSQGDRVLSYEQYF

V gene: TRBV9
J gene: TRBJ2-7
CDR3 protein: CASSVAYGIPYEQYF

V gene: TRBV7-8
J gene: TRBJ1-1
CDR3 protein: CASSLDRVNTEAFF

V gene: TRBV19
J gene: TRBJ1-5
CDR3 protein: CASSIWDTNQPQHF

V gene: TRBV7-6
J gene: TRBJ1-3
CDR3 protein: CASRGTSGNTIYF

V gene: TRBV7-2
J gene: TRBJ2-3
CDR3 protein: CASRRSGLAADTQYF

V gene: TRBV9
J gene: TRBJ1-1
CDR3 protein: CASSVGFGNTEAFF

V gene: TRBV4-3
J gene: TRBJ2-7
CDR3 protein: CASSQDLGGASYEQYF

V gene: TRBV27
J gene: TRBJ2-3
CDR3 protein: CASSEVLGDTQYF

V gene: TRBV5-4
J gene: TRBJ2-1
CDR3 protein: CASSPGTPTSNNEQFF

V gene: TRBV19
J gene: TRBJ2-1
CDR3 protein: CASRGLESAYNEQFF

V gene: TRBV10-3
J gene: TRBJ2-7
CDR3 protein: CAISGQGARAYEQYF

V gene: TRBV10-3
J gene: TRBJ2-7
CDR3 protein: CAISETAYGQGGYEQYF

V gene: TRBV7-6
J gene: TRBJ2-7
CDR3 protein: CASSSSILYEQYF